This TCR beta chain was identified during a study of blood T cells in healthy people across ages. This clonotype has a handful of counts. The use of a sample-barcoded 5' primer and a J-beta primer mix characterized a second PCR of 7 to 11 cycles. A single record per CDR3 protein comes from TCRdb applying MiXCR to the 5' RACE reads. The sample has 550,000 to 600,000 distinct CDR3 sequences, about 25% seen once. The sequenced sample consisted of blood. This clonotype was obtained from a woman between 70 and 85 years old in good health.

CDR3 DNA sequence: TGTGCCAGCAGCCCCCGCGTTCAGTTATTCGGGCAAGAGACCCAGTACTTC. It encodes CASSPRVQLFGQETQYF. The genes are TRBV7-6 and TRBJ2-5, with D hard to call. The CDR3 runs to 17 residues. Trimming removed 5 bases from V and 2 bases from J, with 21 bases in between. Germline values: CDR1 SGHVS, CDR2 FNYEAQ. The full variable domain, completed using reference TRBV7-6 and TRBJ2-5, is GAGVSQSPRYKVTKRGQDVALRCDPISGHVSLYWYRQALGQGPEFLTYFNYEAQQDKSGLPNDRFSAERPEGSISTLTIQRTEQRDSAMYRCASSPRVQLFGQETQYFGPGTRLLVL.